Included here is one TCR beta chain sequence, with context. Its antigen is unknown. In the naive CD8 group, cells lacked CD45RO and were positively selected for CCR7, so terminally differentiated effector memory CD45RA+ cells were left out. Healthy HIV-negative adults without recent acute infections or vaccinations served as donors. Trimming at V came to 3 bases and at J to 6 bases, leaving 12 bases not matched to a gene. Germline loops: CDR1 ENHRY, CDR2 SYGVKD. The CDR3 is made up of 16 amino acids. This sample was taken from a study of shared clonotypes between healthy human individuals. Overall study: Three plates were used per donor for CD4 naive, three for CD4 memory, two for CD8 naive and one for CD8 memory. Study-wide results and caveats: Large depth notwithstanding, sorted-subset sequencing proved incomplete by rarefaction. For naive CD4 cells, approximately 5% of clonotypes were shared across a few donors.

The repertoire was sequenced with immunoSEQ multiplex PCR; TCRdb's copy has only in-frame clones and lacks some. The table includes roughly 2,000,000 clones, around 95% detected once. This clonotype was sampled from a young man in good health. Some clones in this sample may be carry-over from other donors' samples. The rearrangement joins TRBV10-3 to TRBJ2-3, with 7 positions matching TRBD2. The sample taken for sequencing was naive CD8+ T cells from PBMCs. Here the CDR3 DNA reads TGTGCCATCAGTGACTGGGAGGGAGTGGTTGGGGATACGCAGTATTTT. This sequence encodes CAISDWEGVVGDTQYF.